The clone carrying this T cell receptor (beta chain) was seen at least ten times. V gave up 3 bases and J gave up 1 base, with 7 bases separating them. CDR1 and CDR2 from the germline V gene are DFQATT and SNEGSKA (reference sequence). The length of the CDR3 is 13 residues. Total RNA, at least 5.5 micrograms per sample, was extracted from PBMCs. A J-beta primer mix and a sample-barcoded 5' primer were used in a second PCR of about 7 to 12 cycles. Per sample, CDR3-containing paired-end reads numbered at least 2.5 million. TCRdb re-analysed the 5' RACE reads in MiXCR, keeping a single row per CDR3 protein. The profile covers 600,000 or so distinct CDR3 sequences, with less than 35% appearing a single time and 15% to 18% taken by the ten largest. The data belong to a study of blood T cells in healthy people across ages.

Source material: blood. The chain joins TRBV20-1 to TRBJ1-5; the D is unclear. This sequence originates from a woman aged 80 or over in good health. The CDR3 DNA reads as TGCAGTGCTAGTCCCCAGAGCAATCAGCCCCAGCATTTT. This sequence encodes CSASPQSNQPQHF.